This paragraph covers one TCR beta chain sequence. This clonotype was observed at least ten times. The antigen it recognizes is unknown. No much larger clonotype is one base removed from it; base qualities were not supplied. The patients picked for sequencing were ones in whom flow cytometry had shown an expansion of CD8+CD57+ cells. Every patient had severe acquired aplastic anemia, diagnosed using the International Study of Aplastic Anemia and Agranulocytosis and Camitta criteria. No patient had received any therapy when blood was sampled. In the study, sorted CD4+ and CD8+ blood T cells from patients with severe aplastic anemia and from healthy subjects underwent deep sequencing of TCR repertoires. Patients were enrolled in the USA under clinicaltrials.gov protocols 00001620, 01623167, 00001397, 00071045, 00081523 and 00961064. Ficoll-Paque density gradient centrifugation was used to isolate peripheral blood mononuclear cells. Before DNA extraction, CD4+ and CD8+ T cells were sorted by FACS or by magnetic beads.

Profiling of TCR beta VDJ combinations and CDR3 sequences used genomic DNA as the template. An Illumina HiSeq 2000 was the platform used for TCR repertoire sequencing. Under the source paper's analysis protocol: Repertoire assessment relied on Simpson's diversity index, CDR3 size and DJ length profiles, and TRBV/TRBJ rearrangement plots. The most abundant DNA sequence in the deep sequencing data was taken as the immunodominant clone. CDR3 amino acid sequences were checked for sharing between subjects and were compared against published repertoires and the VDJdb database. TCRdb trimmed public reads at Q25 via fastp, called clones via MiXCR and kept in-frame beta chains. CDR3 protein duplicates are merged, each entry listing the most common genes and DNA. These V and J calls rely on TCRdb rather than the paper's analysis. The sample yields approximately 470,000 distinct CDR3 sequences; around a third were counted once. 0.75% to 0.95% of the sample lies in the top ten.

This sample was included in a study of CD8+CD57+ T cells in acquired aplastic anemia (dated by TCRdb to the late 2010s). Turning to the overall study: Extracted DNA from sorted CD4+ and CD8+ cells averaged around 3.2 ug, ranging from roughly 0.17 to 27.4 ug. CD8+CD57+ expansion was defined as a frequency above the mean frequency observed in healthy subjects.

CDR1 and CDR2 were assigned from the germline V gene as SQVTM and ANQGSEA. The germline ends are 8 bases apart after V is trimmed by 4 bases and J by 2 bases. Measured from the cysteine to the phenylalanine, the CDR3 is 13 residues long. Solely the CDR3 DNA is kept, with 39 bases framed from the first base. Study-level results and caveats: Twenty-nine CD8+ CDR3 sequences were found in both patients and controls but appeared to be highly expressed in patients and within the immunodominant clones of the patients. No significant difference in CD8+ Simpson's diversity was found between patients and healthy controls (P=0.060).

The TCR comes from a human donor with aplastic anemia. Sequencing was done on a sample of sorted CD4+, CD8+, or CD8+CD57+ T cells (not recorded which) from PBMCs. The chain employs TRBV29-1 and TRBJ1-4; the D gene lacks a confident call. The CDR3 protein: CSVGPKTNEKLFF. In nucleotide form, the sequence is TGCAGCGTTGGACCGAAGACTAATGAAAAACTGTTTTTT.